This T cell receptor (beta chain) was sequenced during a study of response to subunit inactivated influenza vaccine. In TCRdb, the RT-PCR reads were re-called with MiXCR into one record per CDR3 protein. The sample gives more than 700,000 distinct CDR3 sequences, around 20% of which show up once; around 9.6% is in the top ten. Only one count was recorded for this clonotype. Its antigen is unidentified. Study-wide points: The authors proposed limited new T cell recruitment per seasonal influenza vaccination.

This sequence was found in a man aged 45-65 years who received an inactivated influenza vaccine. Specimen: PBMCs from blood, collected about 5 days after vaccination.

CDR3 DNA sequence: TGTGCCAGCAGTCTTCCAAGATTTCGGGGACGGGGTGATTTTGAGCAGTTCTTC. This translates into CASSLPRFRGRGDFEQFF. The genes are TRBV6-2 or TRBV6-3 and TRBJ2-1; D could derive from TRBD1 or TRBD2 (5 bases each). CDR1 MNHEY and CDR2 SVGEGT come from the germline V gene. This CDR3 contains 18 residues. With 5 bases removed from V and 9 bases from J, the gap between germline ends came to 29 bases.